The 23 T cell receptor beta chains reported below all come from one sample, sequenced in a study of blood T cell repertoires in COVID-19. The method was immunoSEQ multiplex PCR; TCRdb's version includes in-frame clones alone and lacks a portion of them. Seen here are roughly 84,000 clones, around four fifths observed once, and the top ten hold roughly 36%. Sample: peripheral blood. The receptors here all came from a man aged 60-69 years with COVID-19, enrolled during active disease.

The gene calls are TRBV7-2 and TRBJ1-2; 9 bases are a match to TRBD1. V gave up 5 bases and J gave up 8 bases; unmatched junction bases: 9. This CDR3 comprises 14 residues. The germline V gene encodes CDR1 SGHTA and CDR2 FQGNSA. The CDR3 is CASSLRTGEGGYTF. The CDR3 DNA is TGTGCCAGCAGCCTCCGGACAGGGGAAGGCGGCTACACCTTC.

The chain couples TRBV7-3 to TRBJ2-1; 14 bases match TRBD2. Trimming cost V 5 bases and J 8 bases; bases outside gene matches: 8. The CDR3 totals 16 residues. The germline CDR1 and CDR2 sequences are SGHTA and FQGTGA. DNA of the CDR3: TGTGCCAGCAGCCCAAAGACTAGCGGGGGGGCCCATGAGCAGTTCTTC. Translation: CASSPKTSGGAHEQFF. Combining the CDR3 with reference TRBV7-3 and TRBJ2-1 gives the whole variable domain GAGVSQTPSNKVTEKGKYVELRCDPISGHTALYWYRQSLGQGPEFLIYFQGTGAADDSGLPNDRFFAVRPEGSVSTLKIQRTERGDSAVYLCASSPKTSGGAHEQFFGPGTRLTVL.

This CDR3 reads CASSTGQMNPFNNEKLFF. The CDR3 DNA is TGTGCCAGCAGCACTGGACAGATGAATCCCTTTAATAATGAAAAACTGTTTTTT. The chain couples TRBV2 to TRBJ1-4; tentatively, D is TRBD1 (6 bases). This CDR3 region has 18 residues. With 6 bases removed from V and 4 bases from J, the gap between germline ends came to 24 bases. CDR1 and CDR2 from the germline V gene are SNHLY and FYNNEI.

This clone was seen a few times. The rearrangement uses TRBV3-1 (or the pseudogene TRBV3-2) and TRBJ1-1; 12 positions agree with TRBD1. Looked up from germline, CDR1 is LGHDT and CDR2 is YNNKEL (reference sequence). CDR3 length: 18 residues. Trimming took 2 bases from V and 1 from J; bases not matched to a gene: 8. CDR3 bases: TGTGCCAGCAGCCAACCCGGGACAGGGGGCTTAAGGAACACTGAAGCTTTCTTT. Amino acids: CASSQPGTGGLRNTEAFF.

This chain joins TRBV5-1 and TRBJ2-3, with 9 bases aligning to TRBD2. The germline gives CDR1 SGHRS, CDR2 YFSETQ. The CDR3 is 16 amino acids. Trimming removed 0 bases from V and 1 base from J; junction bases left unmatched: 3. CDR3 nucleotide sequence: TGCGCCAGCAGCTTGGTGCCTAGCGGGGGCACAGATACGCAGTATTTT. Translating gives CASSLVPSGGTDTQYF.

The chain has TRBV5-1 and TRBJ2-2; 10 bases are a match to TRBD1. The CDR3 runs 15 residues. Trimming removed 4 bases from V and 6 bases from J; junction bases left unmatched: 6. Germline assignment: CDR1 SGHRS and CDR2 YFSETQ. The CDR3 loop reads CASSPDRGRPGELFF. In DNA, the CDR3 is TGCGCCAGCAGCCCTGACAGGGGGCGTCCCGGGGAGCTGTTTTTT. Based on the CDR3 plus reference TRBV5-1 and TRBJ2-2, the full variable domain is KAGVTQTPRYLIKTRGQQVTLSCSPISGHRSVSWYQQTPGQGLQFLFEYFSETQRNKGNFPGRFSGRQFSNSRSEMNVSTLELGDSALYLCASSPDRGRPGELFFGEGSRLTVL.

The genes are TRBV4-3 and TRBJ2-1, with unresolved D. This CDR3 comprises 14 residues. The germline V and J ends were trimmed by 3 bases and 9 bases, with 15 bases remaining between them. CDR1 and CDR2 from the germline V gene are LGHNA and YSLEER. Here the CDR3 reads CASSQASLSVEQFF. The CDR3 bases are TGCGCCAGCAGCCAGGCTAGTCTTTCGGTTGAGCAGTTCTTC.

V is TRBV18 and J is TRBJ2-5, with 8 bases fitting TRBD2. Per the germline V gene, CDR1 is KGHSH and CDR2 is LQKENI. J lost 2 bases, V lost 4 bases, and 3 bases had no gene match. The CDR3 covers 14 residues. CDR3 in DNA: TGTGCCAGCTCACTCCAGCGGGGGCAAGAGACCCAGTACTTC. This translates into CASSLQRGQETQYF.

V and J are TRBV11-2 and TRBJ1-1; 10 bases are a match to TRBD1. The CDR3 has 16 amino acids. Germline V gives CDR1 SGHAT, CDR2 FQNNGV. The trim removed 5 bases at V and 1 base at J, leaving 7 bases unmatched. Here the CDR3 reads CASSGGGTGANTEAFF. CDR3 coding DNA: TGTGCCAGCAGCGGAGGCGGGACAGGGGCGAACACTGAAGCTTTCTTT.

Turning to this clone: One end of the junction varies from germline; a read error may be responsible. The CDR3, as DNA: TGTGCCAGCAGCCAGGGGGGTCTCTCCGACGAGCAGTACTTC. This gives the protein CASSQGGLSDEQYF. J is TRBJ2-7 and V is TRBV9; D may be TRBD1 (7 bases). The CDR3 runs 14 residues. The germline CDR1 and CDR2 sequences are SGDLS and YYNGEE.

In its sample, this clone was seen a few times. The rearrangement joins TRBV6-1 to TRBJ1-5; 7 nucleotides match TRBD1. With 2 bases clipped from V and 2 bases from J, the junction kept 12 bases outside the gene matches. This CDR3 has 18 amino acids. Germline loops: CDR1 MNHNS, CDR2 SASEGT. This chain's CDR3 is CASSEHKQGMERNQPQHF. CDR3 in DNA: TGTGCCAGCAGTGAACATAAACAGGGGATGGAGCGCAATCAGCCCCAGCATTTT.

V gene TRBV11-3 combines with J gene TRBJ2-1; 10 bases align to TRBD1. The CDR3 is made up of 16 amino acids. The germline V gene encodes CDR1 SGHNT and CDR2 YENEEA. Trimming took 3 bases from V and 3 from J; bases not matched to a gene: 5. The CDR3 DNA reads as TGTGCCAGCAGCTTCACGGGACAGGGGAGCTACAATGAGCAGTTCTTC. Protein sequence: CASSFTGQGSYNEQFF.

The V gene is TRBV3-1 (or the pseudogene TRBV3-2), the J gene TRBJ2-1; 9 positions match TRBD2. The trim removed 4 bases at V and 8 bases at J, leaving 12 bases unmatched. The CDR3 runs to 16 residues. Germline CDR1 LGHDT, CDR2 YNNKEL (reference sequence). The CDR3, as DNA: TGTGCCAGCAGCCGACGGGCCAGCGGGGGGATCGATGAGCAGTTCTTC. It codes for CASSRRASGGIDEQFF.

The rearrangement links TRBV5-4 to TRBJ2-1; 11 bases agree with TRBD2. Germline V gene data show CDR1 as SGHNT and CDR2 as YYREEE (reference sequence). With 0 bases clipped from V and 3 bases from J, the junction kept 5 bases outside the gene matches. There are 17 residues in the CDR3. The chain's CDR3 is CASSLASSGGFYNEQFF. In DNA, the CDR3 is TGTGCCAGCAGCTTGGCCTCTAGCGGGGGGTTCTACAATGAGCAGTTCTTC.

Worth noting for this clone: Other nucleotide sequences in the sample specify the same CDR3. This chain connects TRBV5-4 to TRBJ2-3; 7 positions match TRBD1. Germline CDR1 reads SGHNT; CDR2 reads YYREEE (reference sequence). The CDR3 covers 13 residues. The V segment lost 2 bases and the J segment 4 bases; nucleotides outside the gene matches: 1. CDR3 region: CASSLQGPDTQYF. The CDR3 DNA sequence: TGTGCCAGCAGCTTACAGGGGCCAGATACGCAGTATTTT.

In its sample, this clone was seen a few times. The chain uses TRBV7-9 and TRBJ2-7; weak D call: TRBD2 (6 bases). CDR1 and CDR2 from the germline V gene are SEHNR and FQNEAQ (reference sequence). This CDR3 region has 13 residues. With 5 bases removed from V and 2 bases from J, the gap between germline ends came to 10 bases. This CDR3 reads CASSQGEAYEQYF. Written as DNA, the CDR3 is TGTGCCAGCAGCCAAGGGGAGGCCTACGAGCAGTACTTC.

The chain couples TRBV6-6 to TRBJ2-3; 8 bases agree with TRBD2. This CDR3 has 15 residues. Germline trimming cut 7 bases from V and 1 base from J; bases unmatched to any gene: 7. Germline CDR1 MNHNY, CDR2 SVGAGI (reference sequence). CDR3: CASTRGGPRTDTQYF. As DNA, the CDR3 is TGTGCCAGCACCCGGGGGGGCCCTCGCACAGATACGCAGTATTTT.

The chain uses TRBV6-5 and TRBJ2-7; D is uncertain. V was shortened by 6 bases and J by 2 bases, with 11 bases between the two germline ends. CDR1 MNHEY and CDR2 SVGAGI come from the germline V gene. The CDR3 runs to 13 residues. DNA of the CDR3: TGTGCCAGCAGCAAGATCCACACCTACGAGCAGTACTTC. This sequence encodes CASSKIHTYEQYF.

J is TRBJ2-7 and V is TRBV6-6; 8 positions agree with TRBD2. CDR1 MNHNY and CDR2 SVGAGI come from the germline V gene (reference sequence). This CDR3 comprises 15 residues. Losses at the gene ends were 6 bases for V and 4 bases for J; bases not matched to a gene: 11. The CDR3 is CASSRRAGGSYEQYF. The CDR3 bases are TGTGCCAGCAGCCGAAGGGCGGGAGGTAGTTACGAGCAGTACTTC.

The rearrangement links TRBV6-5 to TRBJ2-1; D might be TRBD1 (6 bases). V gave up 2 bases and J gave up 4 bases, with 9 bases separating them. The germline CDR1 and CDR2 sequences are MNHEY and SVGAGI. The CDR3 has 14 residues. The CDR3 loop is CASSYGTKYNEQFF. The DNA for the CDR3 is TGTGCCAGCAGTTACGGGACAAAATACAATGAGCAGTTCTTC.

The chain is built from TRBV19 and TRBJ1-5; D not certain. CDR3 length: 15 residues. Germline values: CDR1 LNHDA, CDR2 SQIVND (reference sequence). Trimming cost V 3 bases and J 0 bases, with 9 bases left between them. The CDR3 loop reads CASSMAGYSNQPQHF. The CDR3 nucleotides read TGTGCCAGTAGTATGGCCGGGTATAGCAATCAGCCCCAGCATTTT.

This clone was observed a few times. Here the CDR3 DNA reads TGTGCCAGCAGCCTTCGGGGGGAGCAGTTCTTC. Protein product: CASSLRGEQFF. This sequence joins TRBV3-1 (or the pseudogene TRBV3-2) and TRBJ2-1, with D tentatively TRBD2 (6 bases). V lost 4 bases, J lost 10 bases, and 8 bases lay in between. The V gene's germline CDR1 is LGHDT and CDR2 YNNKEL (reference sequence). The length of the CDR3 is 11 residues.

This clone was found once. This chain joins TRBV7-2 and TRBJ2-7; tentatively, D is TRBD2 (5 bases). Per germline, CDR1 SGHTA and CDR2 FQGNSA. V shed 3 bases and J shed 7 bases, with 7 bases lying between them. CDR3 length: 11 amino acids. The CDR3 is CASSLEVEQYF. The CDR3, as DNA: TGTGCCAGCAGCTTGGAGGTTGAGCAGTACTTC. Supplemented by reference TRBV7-2 and TRBJ2-7, the full variable domain reads GAGVSQSPSNKVTEKGKDVELRCDPISGHTALYWYRQSLGQGLEFLIYFQGNSAPDKSGLPSDRFSAERTGGSVSTLTIQRTQQEDSAVYLCASSLEVEQYFGPGTRLTVT.